One and the same sample provided the 2 T cell receptor beta chains below, sequenced in a study of blood T cell repertoires in COVID-19. Generated by immunoSEQ multiplex PCR, the TCRdb table keeps only in-frame clones and is missing some. The data hold roughly 160,000 clones, with 90% to 95% observed a single time. The source material was peripheral blood. All receptors derive from a man in his fifties or sixties with acute or convalescent COVID-19.

This chain connects TRBV18 to TRBJ2-2; the match to TRBD2 covers 11 bases. The germline V gene encodes CDR1 KGHSH and CDR2 LQKENI. This CDR3 contains 16 residues. J lost 1 base, V lost 3 bases, and 1 base had no gene match. The chain's CDR3 is CASSPGTSGNTGELFF. DNA of the CDR3: TGTGCCAGCTCACCCGGGACTAGCGGGAACACCGGGGAGCTGTTTTTT.

The gene calls are TRBV6-2 or TRBV6-3 and TRBJ1-1; TRBD1 agrees at 7 bases. The CDR3 extends over 16 amino acids. Germline assignment: CDR1 MNHEY and CDR2 SVGEGT. Trimming took 5 bases from V and 2 from J; bases not matched to a gene: 11. CDR3 DNA sequence: TGTGCCAGCAGTACACTTTTAACAGGGGATAACACTGAAGCTTTCTTT. Amino acids: CASSTLLTGDNTEAFF.